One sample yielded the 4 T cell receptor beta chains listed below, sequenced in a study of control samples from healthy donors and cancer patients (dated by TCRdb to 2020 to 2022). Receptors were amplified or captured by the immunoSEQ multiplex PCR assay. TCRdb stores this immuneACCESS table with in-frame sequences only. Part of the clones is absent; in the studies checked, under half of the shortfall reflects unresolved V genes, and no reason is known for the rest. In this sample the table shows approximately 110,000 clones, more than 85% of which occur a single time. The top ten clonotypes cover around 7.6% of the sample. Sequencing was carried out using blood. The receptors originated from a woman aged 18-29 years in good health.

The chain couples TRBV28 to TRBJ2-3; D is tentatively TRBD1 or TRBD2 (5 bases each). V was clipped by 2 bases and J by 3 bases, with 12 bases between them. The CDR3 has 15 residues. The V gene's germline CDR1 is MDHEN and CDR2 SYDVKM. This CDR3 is CASSLGAGTTDTQYF. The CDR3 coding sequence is TGTGCCAGCAGTTTAGGCGCAGGGACGACAGATACGCAGTATTTT.

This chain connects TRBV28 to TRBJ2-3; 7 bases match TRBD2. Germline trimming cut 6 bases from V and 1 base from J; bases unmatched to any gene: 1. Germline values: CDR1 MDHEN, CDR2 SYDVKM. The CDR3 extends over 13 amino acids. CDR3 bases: TGTGCCAGCAGAACTAGCGGCACAGATACGCAGTATTTT. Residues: CASRTSGTDTQYF.

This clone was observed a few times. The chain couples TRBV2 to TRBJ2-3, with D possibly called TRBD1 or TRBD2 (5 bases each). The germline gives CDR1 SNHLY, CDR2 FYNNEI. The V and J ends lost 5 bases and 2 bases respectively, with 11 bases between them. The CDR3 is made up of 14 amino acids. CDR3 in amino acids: CASSRDGPTDTQYF. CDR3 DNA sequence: TGTGCCAGCAGTCGGGACGGCCCCACAGATACGCAGTATTTT.

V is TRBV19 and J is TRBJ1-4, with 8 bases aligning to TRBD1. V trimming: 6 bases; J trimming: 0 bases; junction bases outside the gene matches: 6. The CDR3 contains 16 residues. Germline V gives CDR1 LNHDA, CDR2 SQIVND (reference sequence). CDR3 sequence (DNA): TGTGCCAGTAGGGACAGGGCGGAGGCAACTAATGAAAAACTGTTTTTT. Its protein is CASRDRAEATNEKLFF.